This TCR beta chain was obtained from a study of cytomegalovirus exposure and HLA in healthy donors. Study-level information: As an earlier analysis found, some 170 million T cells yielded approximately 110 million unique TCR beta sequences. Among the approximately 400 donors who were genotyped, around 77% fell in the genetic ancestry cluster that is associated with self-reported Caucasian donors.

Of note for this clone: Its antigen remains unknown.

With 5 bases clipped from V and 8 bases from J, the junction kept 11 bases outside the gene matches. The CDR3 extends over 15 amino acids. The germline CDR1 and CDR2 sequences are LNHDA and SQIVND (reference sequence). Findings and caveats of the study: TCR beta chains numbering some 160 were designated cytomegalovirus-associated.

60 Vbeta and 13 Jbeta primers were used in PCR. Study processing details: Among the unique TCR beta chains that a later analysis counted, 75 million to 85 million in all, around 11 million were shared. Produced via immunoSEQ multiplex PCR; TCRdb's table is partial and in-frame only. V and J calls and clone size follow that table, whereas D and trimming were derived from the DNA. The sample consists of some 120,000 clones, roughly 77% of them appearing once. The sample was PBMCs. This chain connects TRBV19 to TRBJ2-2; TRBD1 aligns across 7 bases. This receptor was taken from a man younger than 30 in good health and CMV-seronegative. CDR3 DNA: TGTGCCAGTAGTCCGACAGGGTCGATTGCGGGGGAGCTGTTTTTT. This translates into CASSPTGSIAGELFF.